The present T cell receptor beta chain was sequenced within a study of blood T cells in healthy people across ages. About the study: Per every two T cells, about one barcoded beta molecule was captured by template switching. Study-level findings and limits: Diversity of TCR beta per million T cells declined in a roughly linear way with age.

Sample-barcoded 5' priming and a J-beta primer mix drove a second PCR of about 6 to 12 cycles. TCRdb fed the 5' RACE reads into MiXCR, producing one record per CDR3 protein. Of fewer than 1.5 million distinct CDR3 sequences listed, around 42% are singletons. Every donor contributed 8 to 10 milliliters of peripheral blood by blood draw. Per sample, no less than 6 micrograms of total RNA were extracted. The germline CDR1 and CDR2 sequences are MNHEY and SMNVEV (reference sequence). The CDR3 contains 13 residues. Trimming left V 4 bases short and J 5 bases short, with 9 bases between. A remark on this clonotype: What it binds is unknown.

The source of this sequence is a young woman in good health. Specimen: blood. The V call is TRBV27, the J call TRBJ1-5; D call uncertain. The CDR3: CASSSPPDQPQHF. Written as DNA, the CDR3 is TGTGCCAGCAGTTCCCCACCCGATCAGCCCCAGCATTTT.